This T cell receptor (beta chain) was obtained from a study of control samples from healthy donors and cancer patients. Measured with immunoSEQ multiplex PCR; TCRdb has only the in-frame clones, and not every one. Of 110,000 to 150,000 clones listed, around 85% are singletons. Germline values: CDR1 MNHNS, CDR2 SASEGT. This CDR3 has 14 amino acids. The V end was cut by 3 bases, the J end by 4 bases, with 12 bases between. The sample taken for sequencing was blood. V and J are TRBV6-1 and TRBJ1-1, with D hard to call. The clonotype comes from a woman aged 25 to 45 in good health. CDR3 residues: CASSDHYRVTEAFF. The CDR3 nucleotides read TGTGCCAGCAGTGACCATTACAGAGTCACTGAAGCTTTCTTT.